This TCR beta chain is from a study of cytomegalovirus exposure and HLA in healthy donors. Study findings and constraints: Reportedly, cytomegalovirus status was diagnosed with high sensitivity and specificity. A later analysis found first-cohort TCR clusters tended to co-occur in the 90 to 150 validation repertoires.

Profiling relied on immunoSEQ multiplex PCR, and the TCRdb table lists in-frame clones only, not all of them. Of around 240,000 clones in the sample, about 90% were seen once. The donors were members of the validation cohort comprising some 130 subjects, separate from the roughly 700-subject first cohort. This clone occurred once. Antigen unknown. Input material: PBMCs. This sequence originates from a woman aged 18-29 years in good health and CMV-seronegative.

DNA of the CDR3: TGTGCCAGCAGGTACACAGATACGCAGTATTTT. Amino acid sequence: CASRYTDTQYF. This sequence joins TRBV2 and TRBJ2-3; no reliable D call. Germline V lookup: CDR1 SNHLY, CDR2 FYNNEI. V lost 6 bases to trimming and J lost 2 bases, with 3 bases between them. The CDR3 totals 11 residues.